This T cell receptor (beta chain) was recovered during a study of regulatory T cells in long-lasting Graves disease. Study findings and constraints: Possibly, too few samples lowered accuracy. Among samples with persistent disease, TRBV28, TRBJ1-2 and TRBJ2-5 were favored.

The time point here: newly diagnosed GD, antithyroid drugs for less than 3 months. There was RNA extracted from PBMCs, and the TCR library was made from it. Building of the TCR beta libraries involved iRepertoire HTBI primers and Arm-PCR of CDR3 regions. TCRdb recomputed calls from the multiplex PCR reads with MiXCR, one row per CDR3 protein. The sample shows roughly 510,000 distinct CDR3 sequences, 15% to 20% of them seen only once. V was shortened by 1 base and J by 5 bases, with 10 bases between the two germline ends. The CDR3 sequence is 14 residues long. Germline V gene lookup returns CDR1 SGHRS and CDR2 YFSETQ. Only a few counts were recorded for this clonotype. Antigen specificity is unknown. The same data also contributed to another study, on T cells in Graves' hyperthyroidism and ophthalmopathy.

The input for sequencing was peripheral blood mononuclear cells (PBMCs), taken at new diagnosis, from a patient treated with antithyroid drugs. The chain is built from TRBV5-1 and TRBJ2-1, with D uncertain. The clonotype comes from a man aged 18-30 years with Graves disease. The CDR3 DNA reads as TGCGCCAGCAGCTTGAATGGGTTTAACAATGAGCAGTTCTTC. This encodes CASSLNGFNNEQFF. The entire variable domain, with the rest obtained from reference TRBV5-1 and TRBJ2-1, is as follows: KAGVTQTPRYLIKTRGQQVTLSCSPISGHRSVSWYQQTPGQGLQFLFEYFSETQRNKGNFPGRFSGRQFSNSRSEMNVSTLELGDSALYLCASSLNGFNNEQFFGPGTRLTVL.